The rows below give T cell receptor beta chains drawn from one sample of a study of cytomegalovirus exposure and HLA in healthy donors. Libraries were prepared by immunoSEQ multiplex PCR; TCRdb keeps only in-frame clonotypes and omits some of them. The data show about 180,000 clones, roughly 80% seen once. What was sequenced was PBMCs. The receptors here all came from a man aged 55 to 69 in good health and CMV-seronegative. CDR3s include the opening cysteine and the closing phenylalanine or tryptophan. Each record gives: clone size, D gene, J gene, V gene, CDR3 DNA, CDR3 protein. The D gene is left open where the match is weak. Where a row states a size, it is once, few, many or the class of an expanded clone; other rows omit it.

once | . | TRBJ2-7 | TRBV25-1 | TGTGCCAGCAGTGAATCCGCAGGGATCTACGAGCAGTACTTC | CASSESAGIYEQYF
few | TRBD2 | TRBJ2-3 | TRBV7-9 | TGTGCCAGCAGCCTAGTGGGACTAGCGGGGGTTGTCCGCACAGATACGCAGTATTTT | CASSLVGLAGVVRTDTQYF
once | TRBD2 | TRBJ2-7 | TRBV27 | TGTGCCAGCAGTTTATCGGGGGGGGGCGGGGGGACCTACGAGCAGTACTTC | CASSLSGGGGGTYEQYF
. | . | TRBJ1-1 | TRBV5-1 | TGCGCCAGCAGCTTTCCGGGGAACACTGAAGCTTTCTTT | CASSFPGNTEAFF
once | . | TRBJ2-7 | TRBV28 | TGTGCCAGCAGTACAGGTGCGCCCTCCTACGAGCAGTACTTC | CASSTGAPSYEQYF
. | . | TRBJ1-1 | TRBV15 | TGTGCCACCAGCAGAGCCAAGGGCGGACTCACTGAAGCTTTCTTT | CATSRAKGGLTEAFF
. | . | TRBJ2-7 | TRBV5-6 | TGTGCCAGCAGCTCTCTCAGGGAATCCTACGAGCAGTACTTC | CASSSLRESYEQYF
few | . | TRBJ1-1 | TRBV2 | TGTGCCAGCAGTGAAGGCAGGAAGACTGAAGCTTTCTTT | CASSEGRKTEAFF
. | TRBD2 | TRBJ2-3 | TRBV7-8 | TGTGCCAGCAGCTTTGAGACTAGCGGGGGTACGCAGTATTTT | CASSFETSGGTQYF
. | . | TRBJ2-1 | TRBV15 | TGTGCCACCAGCAAAAGCCCCTCGGGCTCCTACAATGAGCAGTTCTTC | CATSKSPSGSYNEQFF
. | . | TRBJ1-6 | TRBV6-5 | TGTGCCAGCAGCAGACACAATTCACCCCTCCACTTT | CASSRHNSPLHF
. | TRBD1 | TRBJ2-3 | TRBV5-1 | TGCGCCAGCAGCTTGGAGGGACAGCGCCCAGATACGCAGTATTTT | CASSLEGQRPDTQYF
. | . | TRBJ2-3 | TRBV7-9 | TGTGCCAGCAGCTCAGGGGGGAGTCTCACAGATACGCAGTATTTT | CASSSGGSLTDTQYF
. | . | TRBJ2-2 | TRBV29-1 | TGCAGCGCCCATAGTGACACCGGGGAGCTGTTTTTT | CSAHSDTGELFF
. | . | TRBJ1-5 | TRBV6-5 | TGTGCCAGCAGTTCTACCGGGGGGGTAGGACAGCCCCAGCATTTT | CASSSTGGVGQPQHF
. | . | TRBJ2-3 | TRBV10-1 | TGCGCCAGCAGTGAGTCGGTCCATAGAACAGATACGCAGTATTTT | CASSESVHRTDTQYF
. | . | TRBJ2-7 | TRBV5-1 | TGCGCCAGCAGCTTTGCAGGTCACTACGAGCAGTACTTC | CASSFAGHYEQYF
. | . | TRBJ1-1 | TRBV11-2 | TGTGCCAGCAGCTCCTTCGCAGGGGAAAGTGAAGCTTTCTTT | CASSSFAGESEAFF
. | TRBD1 | TRBJ1-1 | TRBV13 | TGTGCCAGCAGCTCCAGCCGACAGGGCGGCGCTGAAGCTTTCTTT | CASSSSRQGGAEAFF
. | TRBD2 | TRBJ2-1 | TRBV15 | TGTGCCACCAGCAGAGATCTAGCGGGGGGGCTGAAGCTCAATGAGCAGTTCTTC | CATSRDLAGGLKLNEQFF
. | TRBD2 | TRBJ2-1 | TRBV5-1 | TGCGCCAGCAGCTTGGGACGACTAGCGGGAGACGGCTACAATGAGCAGTTCTTC | CASSLGRLAGDGYNEQFF
. | TRBD2 | TRBJ2-1 | TRBV7-8 | TGTGCCAGCAGCTTCCAGCGGGGGGGCAATGAGCAGTTCTTC | CASSFQRGGNEQFF
. | TRBD2 | TRBJ2-1 | TRBV4-1 | TGCGCCAGCAGAACTAGCGGGAGTTCAAATGAGCAGTTCTTC | CASRTSGSSNEQFF
. | . | TRBJ1-3 | TRBV18 | TGTGCCAGCTCACCAACACTAGCGGGGACTGGAAACACCATATATTTT | CASSPTLAGTGNTIYF
. | . | TRBJ2-4 | TRBV5-4 | TGTGCCAGCAGCTCCCAGGGTGAAAACATTCAGTACTTC | CASSSQGENIQYF
. | TRBD2 | TRBJ2-7 | TRBV29-1 | TGCAGCGCCGGACCCAGCGGGAGTCCCCGCGAGCAGTACTTC | CSAGPSGSPREQYF
. | . | TRBJ2-3 | TRBV5-8 | TGTGCCAGCAGCCTTGGAAGACACTCTAGCACAGATACGCAGTATTTT | CASSLGRHSSTDTQYF
. | . | TRBJ1-5 | TRBV7-2 | TGTGCCAGCAGCTTAGACAGGCAGCCCCAGCATTTT | CASSLDRQPQHF
. | . | TRBJ1-2 | TRBV6-1 | TGTGCCAGCAGTGAAGTGGCTGTGGCTGGCTACACCTTC | CASSEVAVAGYTF
. | . | TRBJ2-2 | TRBV29-1 | TGCAGCGTTGGTCGACAGGCGAACACCGGGGAGCTGTTTTTT | CSVGRQANTGELFF
. | TRBD2 | TRBJ2-5 | TRBV5-5 | TGTGCCAGCTACTTTAGCGGGGACCAAGAGACCCAGTACTTC | CASYFSGDQETQYF
once | . | TRBJ1-1 | TRBV30 | TGTGCCTGGAGTGAGGCAGGTGAAGCTTTCTTT | CAWSEAGEAFF
. | TRBD1 | TRBJ2-7 | TRBV7-9 | TGTGCCAGCAGCTTAAGCAGGGGGCCCGAATTCGATAGTGAGCAGTACTTC | CASSLSRGPEFDSEQYF
. | . | TRBJ2-5 | TRBV5-4 | TGTGCCAGCAGCTCCCCCGGAGGGCCCTATCAAGAGACCCAGTACTTC | CASSSPGGPYQETQYF
. | TRBD2 | TRBJ2-1 | TRBV2 | TGTGCCAGCAGTGAAGAGGTAGCGGGAGGCCTATACAATGAGCAGTTCTTC | CASSEEVAGGLYNEQFF
few | TRBD1 | TRBJ2-2 | TRBV6-6 | TGTGCCAGCTCACCAGGGGGCTCAACCGGGGAGCTGTTTTTT | CASSPGGSTGELFF
. | TRBD2 | TRBJ2-2 | TRBV12-5 | TGTGCTAGTGGTTTAGTCCCGGGACTAGCGACTACCGGGGAGCTGTTTTTT | CASGLVPGLATTGELFF
. | . | TRBJ2-7 | TRBV7-9 | TGTGCCAGCACCTCCTCTCTCCTCGGGCAGTACTTC | CASTSSLLGQYF
few | . | TRBJ1-2 | TRBV6-1 | TGTGCCAGCAGCAGAAGCCCTGGGGGGGGCACCGGGTACACCTTC | CASSRSPGGGTGYTF
. | TRBD2 | TRBJ2-1 | TRBV2 | TGTGCCAGCAGTGGGGCTAGCGGGGCGAGTAATGAGCAGTTCTTC | CASSGASGASNEQFF
few | TRBD2 | TRBJ2-7 | TRBV13 | TGTGCCAGCAGCTCGGGGACTAGCGGGAGGAGGGACGAGCAGTACTTC | CASSSGTSGRRDEQYF
. | TRBD1 | TRBJ2-7 | TRBV28 | TGTGCCAGCAGTCCTCGGACAGGGGTATGGTACGAGCAGTACTTC | CASSPRTGVWYEQYF
. | TRBD1 | TRBJ1-4 | TRBV28 | TGTGCCAGCAGTCTCCGGAGGGGGCTGGGAGAAAAACTGTTTTTT | CASSLRRGLGEKLFF
. | TRBD1 | TRBJ1-2 | TRBV30 | TGTGCCGGGGGACAGGGGGCAAGGTATGGCTACACCTTC | CAGGQGARYGYTF
. | . | TRBJ2-7 | TRBV2 | TGTGCCAGCAGTGAGGTAGCCTACGAGCAGTACTTC | CASSEVAYEQYF
. | . | TRBJ1-2 | TRBV7-9 | TGTGCCAGCAGCTTTGGGACACTAGCTAACTATGGCTACACCTTC | CASSFGTLANYGYTF
. | . | TRBJ1-2 | TRBV6-4 | TGTGCCAGCAGTGACGGTGGCAGTCCCAACTATGGCTACACCTTC | CASSDGGSPNYGYTF
once | . | TRBJ1-5 | TRBV19 | TGTGCCAGTAGTATCTCGGTTAATCAGCCCCAGCATTTT | CASSISVNQPQHF
. | . | TRBJ1-5 | TRBV6-5 | TGTGCCAGCAGACGGATACTAGCGGGCAATCAGCCCCAGAATTTT | CASRRILAGNQPQNF
. | . | TRBJ1-2 | TRBV10-2 | TGCGCCAGCAGTGAGGAGTCCTACTATGGCTACACCTTC | CASSEESYYGYTF
. | . | TRBJ2-7 | TRBV7-8 | TGTGCCAGCAGCTTGAGGGTCTACGAGCAGTACTTC | CASSLRVYEQYF
. | . | TRBJ2-7 | TRBV6-1 | TGTGCCAGCAGTCAGGGTAGTCCCTACGAGCAGTACTTC | CASSQGSPYEQYF
few | TRBD2 | TRBJ2-3 | TRBV7-3 | TGTGCCAGCAGCGACCCTAGCGGGCTGGCGCAGTATTTT | CASSDPSGLAQYF
. | TRBD1 | TRBJ2-7 | TRBV6-6 | TGTGCCAGCAGTTTGGACAGGGACTACGAGCAGTACTTC | CASSLDRDYEQYF
. | TRBD1 | TRBJ2-2 | TRBV2 | TGTGCCAGCAAGCGGGGACAGGGCGGCACCGGGGAGCTGTTTTTT | CASKRGQGGTGELFF
. | . | TRBJ2-7 | TRBV6-1 | TGTGCCAGCACCCAAACAGTAGGGGCCCACGAGCAGTACTTC | CASTQTVGAHEQYF
. | . | TRBJ1-3 | TRBV6-5 | TGTGCCAGCAGTTACAGGGAAGGGGCTGGAAACACCATATATTTT | CASSYREGAGNTIYF